This T cell receptor (beta chain) originates from a study of T cell repertoires in cytomegalovirus infection. Overall study context: Both CMV infection and a matching HLA type were indicated by public TCR beta signatures.

As regards this clonotype: Its target is unknown.

TCRdb re-called the reads with MiXCR, one entry per CDR3 protein. The sample comprises under 800,000 distinct CDR3 sequences, about 24% of which are singletons, and roughly 8% rests with the top ten. Germline CDR1 SNHLY, CDR2 FYNNEI. CDR3 length: 12 amino acids. The germline V and J ends were trimmed by 7 bases and 4 bases, with 11 bases remaining between them. Study results and caveats: Frequencies of public TCR beta families were cumulated, and this identified carriers of CMV plus the relevant HLA. HLA-C-restricted CMV-specific TCR beta clonotypes prevailed in the ex vivo response.

This receptor was identified in a human donor in good health (CMV status not recorded). Some clones in this sample may be carry-over from other donors' samples. Source material: CD8+ T cells from PBMCs. The chain employs TRBV2 and TRBJ2-7; D possibly corresponds to TRBD1 (6 bases). The CDR3 nucleotides read TGTGCCAGCAAGGGACAAATGTACGAGCAGTACGTC. Amino acid sequence: CASKGQMYEQYV.